This T cell receptor beta chain is drawn from a study of cytomegalovirus exposure and HLA in healthy donors. As regards this clone: Antigen: not known.

Findings and caveats of the study: Only CMV serostatus was available as immune exposure information. The study reported that TCR beta sequences accurately predicted HLA-A and HLA-B alleles in most subjects. It was 150 to 200 TCR beta chains that were listed as cytomegalovirus-associated.

This PCR relied on a set of 60 Vbeta primers and 13 Jbeta primers. Using immunoSEQ multiplex PCR, the repertoire was profiled, and TCRdb retains in-frame clones only, with some absent. The sample lists over 130,000 clones; 65% to 80% were seen once. Sequences were obtained from PBMCs. The TCR comes from a woman aged 30 to 39 in good health and CMV-seronegative.

CDR3 loop: CASEGFVDEQFF. In DNA, the CDR3 is TGTGCCAGCGAGGGTTTCGTCGATGAGCAGTTCTTC. This chain connects TRBV6-1 to TRBJ2-1; D is perhaps TRBD2 (5 bases). The CDR3 is made up of 12 amino acids. With 8 bases removed from V and 8 bases from J, the gap between germline ends came to 13 bases. Germline V gives CDR1 MNHNS, CDR2 SASEGT.